The rows below give T cell receptor beta chains drawn from one sample of a study of cytomegalovirus exposure and HLA in healthy donors. Clones were sequenced by immunoSEQ multiplex PCR, and TCRdb holds only the in-frame ones, with some missing. This table holds about 140,000 clones, around three quarters found once. Source material: PBMCs. The source of these receptors is a male donor in good health and CMV-seronegative. Both conserved end residues are part of each CDR3.

V gene: TRBV19; J gene: TRBJ1-1; CDR3 protein: CASSIGNRGRTEAFF
V gene: TRBV27; J gene: TRBJ1-2; CDR3 protein: CASSLTGQGGYGYTF
V gene: TRBV4-1; J gene: TRBJ1-2; CDR3 protein: CASSQDGPGQRGYTF
V gene: TRBV5-1; J gene: TRBJ2-5; CDR3 protein: CASSRGTSGDGETQYF
V gene: TRBV5-6; J gene: TRBJ1-4; CDR3 protein: CASSPVQGDEKLFF
V gene: TRBV6-5; J gene: TRBJ1-1; CDR3 protein: CASSYRGLNTEAFF
V gene: TRBV13; J gene: TRBJ2-2; CDR3 protein: CASSAKHRGEDTGELFF
V gene: TRBV7-9; J gene: TRBJ1-1; CDR3 protein: CASSPRAGGVGTEAFF
V gene: TRBV7-8; J gene: TRBJ2-1; CDR3 protein: CASSLRGGDEQFF
V gene: TRBV18; J gene: TRBJ1-1; CDR3 protein: CASSPNMRQRNTEAFF
V gene: TRBV6-5; J gene: TRBJ1-1; CDR3 protein: CASSTGDRGRTEAFF
V gene: TRBV9; J gene: TRBJ2-7; CDR3 protein: CASSERPSAPYEQYF